This T cell receptor (beta chain) stems from a study of blood T cell repertoires in COVID-19 (dated by TCRdb to 2020 to 2021). Background for the entire study: The collaborator samples originated in the United States, Italy and Spain and spanned the acute and convalescent phases of COVID-19. Where HLA class I and class II types were available, the types were taken from metadata supplied by the sample provider, not from assay-based typing. The repertoires were made available in a free public database intended to serve as a resource for research on the immune response to SARS-CoV-2. The samples were drawn from the first 160 participants of the ongoing ImmuneRACE study and from 1,254 subjects provided by 6 global collaborators. The dataset comprised deeply sampled blood TCRbeta repertoires from subjects exposed to, actively infected with, or recovered from COVID-19. Nearly every sample came with metadata listing a de-identified subject ID, COVID-19 status, age in years and sex. The prospective study material was composed of cDNA or gDNA derived from T cells, B-cell-depleted T cells, or PBMCs.

Findings and caveats that apply to the study as a whole: How much clinical and demographic metadata was included differed by source and by participant, and the metadata was provided uncurated.

TCRbeta CDR3 regions were amplified from genomic DNA by means of the immunoSEQ Assay, a bias-controlled multiplex PCR. The study's processing was this. The number of nucleated cells in each sample was estimated by amplification of reference gene primers within the assay. Sequence reads were collapsed and filtered to measure the absolute abundance of every unique TCRbeta CDR3 rearrangement. For each sample, productive Simpson clonality was calculated by taking the square root of Simpson's diversity index across productive rearrangements. TCRdb took this table from immuneACCESS and kept in-frame rearrangements with V and J called. Such tables lack part of the clones; where checked against another copy, unresolved V genes explain under half of the gap, and the rest is unexplained. V and J calls plus clone size are reproduced from that table; the DNA served to infer D and trimming. The sample data list a few hundred thousand clones, and approximately 86% of these were observed just once. The ten most abundant clones make up around 8.9% of the sample.

CDR1 and CDR2 are drawn from the germline V gene (reference sequence): SGHNT, YYREEE. The V end loses 0 bases and the J end loses 1 base, and a stretch of 7 bases separates them. There are 14 amino acids in the CDR3, from cysteine to phenylalanine inclusive. The kept DNA is CDR3 alone, 42 bases in frame from the first base. Comment on this clone: The target of this receptor is not known. No base quality values were provided; no much bigger clone lies one nucleotide off.

Enrolling through a virtual design, the prospective study's participants ranged in age from roughly 18 to 89 years and lived across some 22 United States geographic areas. Cohort assignment in the prospective study relied on participant-reported clinical history from a screening survey and a study questionnaire. For ImmuneRACE Cohort 3, a participant was defined as recovered based on two consecutive negative NP/OP PCR tests, clearance by a healthcare professional, or resolution of symptoms. Each participant in the prospective study had whole blood, serum and a nasopharyngeal or oropharyngeal swab collected by mobile phlebotomists. Additional blood draws and questionnaires over a 2-month period could optionally be provided by prospective study participants. Prospective study blood samples were shipped either frozen or at room temperature before DNA extraction.

This receptor was obtained from a woman aged 18-35 years who had recovered from COVID-19. Sequencing input: PBMCs or T cells enriched from blood (not recorded which). The rearranged segments are TRBV5-4 and TRBJ2-5, with a tentative D gene TRBD1 over 5 matching bases. The sequence in DNA is TGTGCCAGCAGCTTGGCCCAGGGCCAAGAGACCCAGTACTTC. Its protein reads: CASSLAQGQETQYF.